This T cell receptor (beta chain) comes out of a study of control samples from healthy donors and cancer patients. The CDR3 is 13 residues long. V dropped 3 bases and J dropped 6; count of bases not matched to a gene: 5. Per the germline V gene, CDR1 is MNHEY and CDR2 is SMNVEV (reference sequence). Measured with immunoSEQ multiplex PCR; TCRdb has only the in-frame clones, and not every one. The sample shows about 180,000 clones, about 90% of them seen only once. The V call is TRBV27, the J call TRBJ2-7, with TRBD1 identical over 7 bases. The sample taken for sequencing was blood. This sequence was found in a woman aged 45-65 years in good health. The CDR3 DNA follows: TGTGCCAGCAGTTTCCAGGGGGTCGGCGAGCAGTACTTC. Residues: CASSFQGVGEQYF.